These T cell receptor beta chains were read from a single sample in a study of beta chain features in type 1 diabetes. The repertoire was sequenced with immunoSEQ multiplex PCR; TCRdb's copy has only in-frame clones and lacks some. The data contain about 660,000 clones, over 12% of them singletons. Sequencing was carried out using naive CD4+ T cells from blood. Receptor source: a young man with type 1 diabetes. The CDR3 runs from the conserved cysteine through the conserved F or W. Each record gives: J gene, D gene, V gene, clone size, CDR3 DNA, CDR3 protein. D genes are given only for firm matches. Expanded clones get a size class; other rows say once, few or many, or leave the size out.

J gene: TRBJ1-1; D gene: .; V gene: TRBV15; clone size: few; CDR3 DNA: TGTGCCACCAGCCAGGGGCCAAACACTGAAGCTTTCTTT; CDR3 protein: CATSQGPNTEAFF
J gene: TRBJ2-7; D gene: .; V gene: TRBV7-9; clone size: .; CDR3 DNA: TGTGCCAGCAGTTTAGAACGGACGGCGTTCTCCTACGAGCAGTACTTC; CDR3 protein: CASSLERTAFSYEQYF
J gene: TRBJ2-5; D gene: TRBD2; V gene: TRBV30; clone size: .; CDR3 DNA: TGTGCCTGGACCCCCGGGACTAGCGGGCACCCGAGTCAAGAGACCCAGTACTTC; CDR3 protein: CAWTPGTSGHPSQETQYF
J gene: TRBJ1-1; D gene: .; V gene: TRBV7-2; clone size: few; CDR3 DNA: TGTGCCAGCAGCCCAAGGCCGCTGAACACTGAAGCTTTCTTT; CDR3 protein: CASSPRPLNTEAFF
J gene: TRBJ1-1; D gene: .; V gene: TRBV6-6; clone size: few; CDR3 DNA: TGTGCCAGCAGTTACTCGATGGCACAGAACACTGAAGCTTTCTTT; CDR3 protein: CASSYSMAQNTEAFF
J gene: TRBJ2-3; D gene: TRBD2; V gene: TRBV7-9; clone size: .; CDR3 DNA: TGTGCCAGCGTACTAGCGGGAGGGTCAGATACGCAGTATTTT; CDR3 protein: CASVLAGGSDTQYF
J gene: TRBJ2-4; D gene: .; V gene: TRBV18; clone size: few; CDR3 DNA: TGTGCCAGCTCACCTGGGACGGCGGAAAACATTCAGTACTTC; CDR3 protein: CASSPGTAENIQYF
J gene: TRBJ2-1; D gene: TRBD2; V gene: TRBV29-1; clone size: .; CDR3 DNA: TGCAGCGCATCGACTAGCGGGAAGTCCTACAATGAGCAGTTCTTC; CDR3 protein: CSASTSGKSYNEQFF
J gene: TRBJ2-5; D gene: TRBD1; V gene: TRBV6-5; clone size: .; CDR3 DNA: TGTGCCAGCAGCAGGACAGGCAAAGAGACCCAGTACTTC; CDR3 protein: CASSRTGKETQYF
J gene: TRBJ2-5; D gene: TRBD1; V gene: TRBV5-8; clone size: .; CDR3 DNA: TGTGCCAGCAGAACGGGGACAGGCATGCTCTATGCCCAGTACTTC; CDR3 protein: CASRTGTGMLYAQYF
J gene: TRBJ2-4; D gene: .; V gene: TRBV25-1; clone size: few; CDR3 DNA: TGTGCCAGCAGTGAATGGCCCAGGGGCAAAAACATTCAGTACTTC; CDR3 protein: CASSEWPRGKNIQYF
J gene: TRBJ1-2; D gene: TRBD1; V gene: TRBV10-3; clone size: many; CDR3 DNA: TGTGCCACCACCCTGGACAGGGGCTATGGCTACACCTTC; CDR3 protein: CATTLDRGYGYTF
J gene: TRBJ2-3; D gene: TRBD1; V gene: TRBV11-2; clone size: .; CDR3 DNA: TGTGCCAGCAGCTCCGGGCTGGACAGGAGCACAGATACGCAGTATTTT; CDR3 protein: CASSSGLDRSTDTQYF
J gene: TRBJ2-7; D gene: .; V gene: TRBV5-6; clone size: few; CDR3 DNA: TGTGCCAGCGGATTCGACTTCTCCTACGAGCAGTACTTC; CDR3 protein: CASGFDFSYEQYF
J gene: TRBJ2-3; D gene: TRBD2; V gene: TRBV9; clone size: few; CDR3 DNA: TGTGCCAGCAGCCCGGGGGGACTAGCGGGCCGCTTCGGCGATACGCAGTATTTT; CDR3 protein: CASSPGGLAGRFGDTQYF
J gene: TRBJ2-1; D gene: .; V gene: TRBV11-3; clone size: .; CDR3 DNA: TGTGCCAGCAGCTTCCATAATGAGCAGTTCTTC; CDR3 protein: CASSFHNEQFF
J gene: TRBJ2-7; D gene: TRBD1; V gene: TRBV10-3; clone size: .; CDR3 DNA: TGTGCCATCAGCCAAGGACAGGGGACTCTCTACGAGCAGTACTTC; CDR3 protein: CAISQGQGTLYEQYF
J gene: TRBJ2-2; D gene: TRBD2; V gene: TRBV5-1; clone size: .; CDR3 DNA: TGCGCCAGCAGCTTGACTAGCGGAACCACCGGGGAGCTGTTTTTT; CDR3 protein: CASSLTSGTTGELFF
J gene: TRBJ1-5; D gene: TRBD1; V gene: TRBV4-2; clone size: .; CDR3 DNA: TGTGCCAGCAGCCAAGCGTCAGGACAGGGGACGGGTCAGCCCCAGCATTTT; CDR3 protein: CASSQASGQGTGQPQHF
J gene: TRBJ2-1; D gene: .; V gene: TRBV18; clone size: few; CDR3 DNA: TGTGCCAGCTCACCAGGTGTGGGGAATGAGCAGTTCTTC; CDR3 protein: CASSPGVGNEQFF
J gene: TRBJ1-2; D gene: .; V gene: TRBV27; clone size: few; CDR3 DNA: TGTGCCAGCAGTTTCCACGGGGGGCGACCCATATTC; CDR3 protein: CASSFHGGRPIF
J gene: TRBJ2-3; D gene: TRBD1; V gene: TRBV7-9; clone size: .; CDR3 DNA: TGTGCCAGCAGCACTGGACAGGGGACCACAGATACGCAGTATTTT; CDR3 protein: CASSTGQGTTDTQYF
J gene: TRBJ2-3; D gene: .; V gene: TRBV30; clone size: .; CDR3 DNA: TGTGCCGGGGACCGGGTCAGGACGAGCACAGATACGCAGTATTTT; CDR3 protein: CAGDRVRTSTDTQYF
J gene: TRBJ1-2; D gene: TRBD1; V gene: TRBV18; clone size: few; CDR3 DNA: TGTGCCAGCTCACCCGGGACAGGGGTAGAGTATGGCTACACCTTC; CDR3 protein: CASSPGTGVEYGYTF
J gene: TRBJ2-1; D gene: .; V gene: TRBV30; clone size: .; CDR3 DNA: TGTGCCTGGAGGGGTGTGGCGGGAAACTACAATGAGCAGTTCTTC; CDR3 protein: CAWRGVAGNYNEQFF
J gene: TRBJ1-5; D gene: .; V gene: TRBV30; clone size: few; CDR3 DNA: TGTGCCTGGAGCGGGGGTGGCGATCAGCCCCAGCATTTT; CDR3 protein: CAWSGGGDQPQHF
J gene: TRBJ1-1; D gene: .; V gene: TRBV7-9; clone size: .; CDR3 DNA: TGTGCCAGCAGCTCGTCGGTGAACACTGAAGCTTTCTTT; CDR3 protein: CASSSSVNTEAFF
J gene: TRBJ2-3; D gene: .; V gene: TRBV7-2; clone size: .; CDR3 DNA: TGTGCCAGCAGAACTCGACCAGGGGCCCGCACAGATACGCAGTATTTT; CDR3 protein: CASRTRPGARTDTQYF
J gene: TRBJ2-3; D gene: TRBD2; V gene: TRBV5-4; clone size: .; CDR3 DNA: TGTGCCAGCAGCTTATTACTAGCGGGAGCTAGCACAGATACGCAGTATTTT; CDR3 protein: CASSLLLAGASTDTQYF
J gene: TRBJ2-7; D gene: .; V gene: TRBV7-2; clone size: few; CDR3 DNA: TGTGCCAGCAGCCTAAGACAGGGAGGCTCCTACGAGCAGTACTTC; CDR3 protein: CASSLRQGGSYEQYF
J gene: TRBJ2-1; D gene: .; V gene: TRBV18; clone size: few; CDR3 DNA: TGTGCCAGCTCTGACTACTCTAGGATGGGTCTCCACAATGAGCAGTTCTTC; CDR3 protein: CASSDYSRMGLHNEQFF
J gene: TRBJ2-1; D gene: TRBD1; V gene: TRBV5-1; clone size: .; CDR3 DNA: TGCGCCAGCAGTTTGACAGGGGTTACCTACAATGAGCAGTTCTTC; CDR3 protein: CASSLTGVTYNEQFF
J gene: TRBJ2-1; D gene: TRBD1; V gene: TRBV5-1; clone size: .; CDR3 DNA: TGCGCCAGCAGCCTTCAGGGGGCTGATAATGAGCAGTTCTTC; CDR3 protein: CASSLQGADNEQFF
J gene: TRBJ2-3; D gene: .; V gene: TRBV2; clone size: .; CDR3 DNA: TGTGCCAGCAGTGAAAAGGGGGGTCGTGACACAGATACGCAGTATTTT; CDR3 protein: CASSEKGGRDTDTQYF
J gene: TRBJ2-5; D gene: .; V gene: TRBV9; clone size: few; CDR3 DNA: TGTGCCAGCAGCGTAGGCGGGCCTAACCAAGAGACCCAGTACTTC; CDR3 protein: CASSVGGPNQETQYF
J gene: TRBJ2-7; D gene: .; V gene: TRBV5-4; clone size: .; CDR3 DNA: TGTGCCAGCAGTGGCCGGGACGGACGCTACGAGCAGTACTTC; CDR3 protein: CASSGRDGRYEQYF
J gene: TRBJ2-3; D gene: .; V gene: TRBV2; clone size: few; CDR3 DNA: TGTGCCAGCAGGGCACAGGGAGGCACAGATACGCAGTATTTT; CDR3 protein: CASRAQGGTDTQYF
J gene: TRBJ2-3; D gene: .; V gene: TRBV28; clone size: few; CDR3 DNA: TGTGCCAGCAGACCGGGCGTTACAGATACGCAGTATTTT; CDR3 protein: CASRPGVTDTQYF
J gene: TRBJ2-7; D gene: TRBD2; V gene: TRBV5-1; clone size: .; CDR3 DNA: TGCGCCAGCAGCTTGGTCGGTAGCGGGACCCACGAGCAGTACTTC; CDR3 protein: CASSLVGSGTHEQYF
J gene: TRBJ1-6; D gene: .; V gene: TRBV28; clone size: few; CDR3 DNA: TGTGCCAGCAGGACCGGGCCGACCTACTCCTATAATTCACCCCTCCACTTT; CDR3 protein: CASRTGPTYSYNSPLHF
J gene: TRBJ1-1; D gene: TRBD1; V gene: TRBV19; clone size: .; CDR3 DNA: TGTGCCAGTAGTATTCTCTGGACAGGGGATTCTGGTGGCACTGAAGCTTTCTTT; CDR3 protein: CASSILWTGDSGGTEAFF
J gene: TRBJ2-3; D gene: .; V gene: TRBV29-1; clone size: .; CDR3 DNA: TGCAGCGTAGGTGTTAGACGATCCGTGGTAGATACGCAGTATTTT; CDR3 protein: CSVGVRRSVVDTQYF
J gene: TRBJ2-6; D gene: .; V gene: TRBV4-2; clone size: few; CDR3 DNA: TGTGCCAGCAGCCAAGAAGGGGCACCTGGGGCCAACGTCCTGACTTTC; CDR3 protein: CASSQEGAPGANVLTF
J gene: TRBJ2-5; D gene: TRBD2; V gene: TRBV7-2; clone size: few; CDR3 DNA: TGTGCCAGCAAGCGGGGGGGCCCGGTGGAGACCCAGTACTTC; CDR3 protein: CASKRGGPVETQYF
J gene: TRBJ1-5; D gene: .; V gene: TRBV5-6; clone size: few; CDR3 DNA: TGTGCCAGCAGCTCCGGCGCGGGGGCGAGTCAGCCCCAGCATTTT; CDR3 protein: CASSSGAGASQPQHF
J gene: TRBJ1-1; D gene: TRBD1; V gene: TRBV7-2; clone size: .; CDR3 DNA: TGTGCCAGCAGCTTAGCAGCACAGGGGTTGGACACTGAAGCTTTCTTT; CDR3 protein: CASSLAAQGLDTEAFF
J gene: TRBJ1-2; D gene: .; V gene: TRBV30; clone size: .; CDR3 DNA: TGTGCCTGGTCGACCGGCTATTACTATGGCTACACCTTC; CDR3 protein: CAWSTGYYYGYTF
J gene: TRBJ2-5; D gene: .; V gene: TRBV5-1; clone size: few; CDR3 DNA: TGCGCCAGCAGCTTGCGTACCCAAGAGACCCAGTACTTC; CDR3 protein: CASSLRTQETQYF